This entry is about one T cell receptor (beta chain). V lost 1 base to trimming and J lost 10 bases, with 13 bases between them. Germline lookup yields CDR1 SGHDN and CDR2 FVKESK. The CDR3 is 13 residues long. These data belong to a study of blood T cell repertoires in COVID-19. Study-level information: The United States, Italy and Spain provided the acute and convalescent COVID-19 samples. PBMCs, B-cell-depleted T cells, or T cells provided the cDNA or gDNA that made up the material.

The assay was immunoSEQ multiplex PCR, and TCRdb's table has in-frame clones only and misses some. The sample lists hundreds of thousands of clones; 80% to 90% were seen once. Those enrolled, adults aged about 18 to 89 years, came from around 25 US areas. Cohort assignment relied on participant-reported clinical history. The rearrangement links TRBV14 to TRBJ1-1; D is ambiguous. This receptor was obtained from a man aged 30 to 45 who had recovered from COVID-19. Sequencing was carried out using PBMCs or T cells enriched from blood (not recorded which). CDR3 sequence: CASSQVRLNGAFF. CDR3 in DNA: TGTGCCAGCAGCCAAGTTCGTCTAAATGGAGCTTTCTTT.